The 9 T cell receptor beta chains presented below share a single source sample, sequenced in a study of cytomegalovirus exposure and HLA in healthy donors. Vbeta (60) and Jbeta (13) primers were used in the PCR. Generated by immunoSEQ multiplex PCR, the TCRdb table keeps only in-frame clones and is missing some. The sample has about 140,000 clones; approximately 80% are singletons. Sequenced input: PBMCs. These receptors all stem from a man between 45 and 60 years old in good health and CMV-seronegative.

The rearrangement uses TRBV5-6 and TRBJ1-1; 10 bases align to TRBD1. The CDR3 is 15 residues long. The J segment lost 4 bases and the V segment lost 4 bases, leaving 7 bases of the junction unmatched. Germline CDR1 reads SGHDT; CDR2 reads YYEEEE. The CDR3 coding sequence is TGTGCCAGCAGCAAGACAGGGGGCGCGGGCACTGAAGCTTTCTTT. It specifies CASSKTGGAGTEAFF.

In its sample, this clone was seen once. This sequence joins TRBV14 and TRBJ2-1; the D gene is possibly TRBD1 (5 bases). The germline V gene encodes CDR1 SGHDN and CDR2 FVKESK. CDR3 length equals 17 residues. V shed 1 base and J shed 5 bases, with 18 bases lying between them. This CDR3 reads CASSQVGQGWANNEQFF. The CDR3 DNA reads TGTGCCAGCAGCCAAGTGGGTCAGGGATGGGCTAACAATGAGCAGTTCTTC.

This rearrangement joins TRBV5-6 to TRBJ2-7; possibly TRBD1 for D (6 bases). V was cut by 4 bases and J by 1 base, with 9 bases left in between. CDR1 is SGHDT, CDR2 YYEEEE, per germline. The CDR3 has 13 residues. This CDR3 is CASSGDNSYEQYF. In DNA form, the CDR3 reads TGTGCCAGCAGCGGGGACAATTCCTACGAGCAGTACTTC.

V usage is TRBV5-1 and J usage is TRBJ2-1; TRBD2 matches 12 bases. V lost 0 bases, J lost 13 bases, and 2 bases stayed unmatched. Germline V gives CDR1 SGHRS, CDR2 YFSETQ. The CDR3 covers 13 residues. Here the CDR3 DNA reads TGCGCCAGCAGCTTGGGACTAGCGGGGGACCAGTTCTTC. As protein: CASSLGLAGDQFF. Together with reference TRBV5-1 and TRBJ2-1, the CDR3 gives the full variable domain: KAGVTQTPRYLIKTRGQQVTLSCSPISGHRSVSWYQQTPGQGLQFLFEYFSETQRNKGNFPGRFSGRQFSNSRSEMNVSTLELGDSALYLCASSLGLAGDQFFGPGTRLTVL.

V usage is TRBV27 and J usage is TRBJ1-4; 7 nucleotides align to TRBD1. CDR1 is MNHEY and CDR2 is SMNVEV in the germline V gene (reference sequence). The CDR3 length is 19 residues. The V gene end was trimmed by 1 base and the J gene end by 1 base; junction bases not matched to a gene: 12. CDR3 DNA: TGTGCCAGCAGTTTATGTTCAGGGGGTCCCCTTGAAACTAATGAAAAACTGTTTTTT. This sequence encodes CASSLCSGGPLETNEKLFF. The full variable domain, in which reference TRBV27 and TRBJ1-4 provide the parts outside the CDR3, is EAQVTQNPRYLITVTGKKLTVTCSQNMNHEYMSWYRQDPGLGLRQIYYSMNVEVTDKGDVPEGYKVSRKEKRNFPLILESPSPNQTSLYFCASSLCSGGPLETNEKLFFGSGTQLSVL.

The chain couples TRBV7-2 to TRBJ2-3, with D possibly matching TRBD2 (6 bases). This CDR3 is built from 14 residues. The germline gives CDR1 SGHTA, CDR2 FQGNSA. Trimming shortened V by 5 bases and J by 3 bases, and 12 bases separated the two germline ends. The CDR3 spells CASSPRAGTDTQYF. The CDR3 coding sequence is TGTGCCAGCAGCCCCCGGGCGGGGACAGATACGCAGTATTTT.

J is TRBJ1-1 and V is TRBV9; 8 positions match TRBD1. V shed 0 bases and J 10 bases; nucleotides not matched to a gene: 8. Germline lookup yields CDR1 SGDLS and CDR2 YYNGEE. The CDR3 sequence is 14 residues long. The DNA of the CDR3 is TGTGCCAGCAGCGTAGGGGGTCAGGGGGCACGAGCTTTCTTT. Protein sequence: CASSVGGQGARAFF.

This clone appeared once. The chain carries TRBV9 and TRBJ2-1; 8 bases are a match to TRBD2. The CDR3 loop spans 16 amino acids. V lost 0 bases and J lost 7; bases outside the gene matches: 9. The germline CDR1 and CDR2 sequences are SGDLS and YYNGEE. CDR3 nucleotides: TGTGCCAGCAGCGTAGATTTGGCGGGAGGTTGGAATGAGCAGTTCTTC. Translating gives CASSVDLAGGWNEQFF. The full variable domain, in which reference TRBV9 and TRBJ2-1 provide the parts outside the CDR3, is DSGVTQTPKHLITATGQRVTLRCSPRSGDLSVYWYQQSLDQGLQFLIQYYNGEERAKGNILERFSAQQFPDLHSELNLSSLELGDSALYFCASSVDLAGGWNEQFFGPGTRLTVL.

The rearrangement uses TRBV27 and TRBJ1-1; D is perhaps TRBD1 (5 bases). The CDR3 consists of 16 residues. Germline V CDR1 and CDR2: MNHEY, SMNVEV (reference sequence). V shed 0 bases and J shed 0 bases, with 11 bases lying between them. CDR3 protein: CASSLSRDWVNTEAFF. Written as DNA, the CDR3 is TGTGCCAGCAGTTTATCTCGGGACTGGGTGAACACTGAAGCTTTCTTT.